This passage covers 19 T cell receptor beta chains from one sample sequenced in a study of T cells in localized non-small cell lung cancer. Generated by immunoSEQ multiplex PCR, the TCRdb table keeps only in-frame clones and is missing some. The sample includes some 2,000 clones, 30% to 40% seen only once; the top ten take about 10%. The source was normal lung tissue next to the tumor, collected before any cancer treatment. These TCRs come from a male donor older than 55 with stage III squamous cell lung carcinoma.

The chain carries TRBV29-1 and TRBJ1-1; tentative D call: TRBD1 (6 bases). Per germline, CDR1 SQVTM and CDR2 ANQGSEA. The CDR3 length is 13 residues. V was trimmed by 4 bases and J by 1 base, leaving 10 bases between them. This CDR3 is CSVAGHPNTEAFF. CDR3 DNA: TGCAGCGTTGCGGGACACCCGAACACTGAAGCTTTCTTT. Together with reference TRBV29-1 and TRBJ1-1, the CDR3 gives the full variable domain: SAVISQKPSRDICQRGTSLTIQCQVDSQVTMMFWYRQQPGQSLTLIATANQGSEATYESGFVIDKFPISRPNLTFSTLTVSNMSPEDSSIYLCSVAGHPNTEAFFGQGTRLTVV.

This clone is labeled medium-sized. This sequence joins TRBV11-1 and TRBJ1-1, with 7 positions matching TRBD1. The CDR3 length is 14 residues. Germline V CDR1 and CDR2: SGHAT, FQDESV (reference sequence). V lost 5 bases to trimming and J lost 12 bases; unmatched junction nucleotides: 15. The CDR3 DNA is TGTGCCAGCAGCACCCCGAGGAGGGGGCGCGCATCTTTCTTT. It specifies CASSTPRRGRASFF.

Within the sample, this clone is large. The chain uses TRBV2 and TRBJ2-3; TRBD2 agrees at 10 bases. V was clipped by 4 bases and J by 9 bases; unmatched bases: 10. Per germline, CDR1 SNHLY and CDR2 FYNNEI. The CDR3 has 15 amino acids. The DNA for the CDR3 is TGTGCCAGCAGTGTGAGCGGGGGGGTGGCGGGGACGCAGTATTTT. Amino acids: CASSVSGGVAGTQYF.

The rearrangement uses TRBV19 and TRBJ1-1, with a tentative D call TRBD1 (5 bases). Germline V gene lookup returns CDR1 LNHDA and CDR2 SQIVND (reference sequence). Trimming cost V 3 bases and J 3 bases, with 11 bases left between them. This CDR3 spans 14 amino acids. In nucleotides, the CDR3 is TGTGCCAGTAGTATCCAGGGTCAGGACACTGAAGCTTTCTTT. Its protein is CASSIQGQDTEAFF.

This clone showed up just a few times. CDR3 protein: CASSQEGRMGYGYTF. The CDR3 DNA is TGTGCCAGCAGCCAAGAAGGTCGCATGGGCTATGGCTACACCTTC. This chain uses TRBV14 with TRBJ1-2; D ambiguous. Germline CDR1 is SGHDN and CDR2 is FVKESK. Trimming stripped 0 bases from V and 4 bases from J, with 12 bases between. The CDR3 loop spans 15 amino acids.

J is TRBJ1-1 and V is TRBV5-1, with D perhaps TRBD1 (6 bases). V shed 0 bases and J shed 11 bases, with 17 bases lying between them. In germline, CDR1 is SGHRS, CDR2 YFSETQ. This CDR3 has 14 amino acids. The CDR3 region has the DNA TGCGCCAGCAGCTTGGCCGGGTTGGCAGGGGAGGCTTTCTTT. This encodes CASSLAGLAGEAFF.

This clone was detected a few times. The genes are TRBV11-3 and TRBJ1-6; D is possibly TRBD1 (5 bases). The germline CDR1 and CDR2 sequences are SGHNT and YENEEA. CDR3 length: 14 residues. Between the trimmed V and J ends, which lost 3 bases and 5 bases, there was a span of 8 bases. The CDR3 region has the DNA TGTGCCAGCAGCTTCGGGGGGGATAATTCACCCCTCCACTTT. Amino acids: CASSFGGDNSPLHF.

This sequence joins TRBV5-1 and TRBJ1-6, with D tentatively TRBD1 (6 bases). Trimming shortened V by 0 bases and J by 10 bases, and 20 bases separated the two germline ends. Germline loops: CDR1 SGHRS, CDR2 YFSETQ. The CDR3 consists of 17 residues. CDR3 in DNA: TGCGCCAGCAGCTTGGGGGGAGGGGACATAGGATACTCACCCCTCCACTTT. Translation: CASSLGGGDIGYSPLHF.

On this clone itself: Its ends do not fully match the called genes, so a read error is possible. V and J are TRBV9 and TRBJ2-7; D might be TRBD1 or TRBD2, each matching 5 bases. CDR1 is SGDLS, CDR2 YYNGEE, per germline. The CDR3 is 12 residues long. CDR3 region: CASSVAGQSLHF. The CDR3 DNA sequence: TGTGCCAGCAGCGTAGCGGGGCAGAGCCTTCACTTC.

This chain links TRBV29-1 with TRBJ2-2; D tentatively reads TRBD1 or TRBD2 (5 bases each). Germline lookup yields CDR1 SQVTM and CDR2 ANQGSEA. V was trimmed by 6 bases and J by 3 bases, leaving 14 bases between them. The CDR3 consists of 14 residues. Here the CDR3 reads CSVRGRADTGELFF. DNA for the CDR3: TGCAGCGTGAGGGGACGAGCCGACACCGGGGAGCTGTTTTTT.

The V and J genes are TRBV30 and TRBJ1-2; a weak D match, TRBD1 (5 bases). Germline V gene data show CDR1 as GTSNPN and CDR2 as SVGIG (reference sequence). V lost 3 bases to trimming and J lost 3 bases, with 5 bases between them. The CDR3 is 11 amino acids. The CDR3 region has the DNA TGTGCCTGGAGGGGGGACTATGGCTACACCTTC. This gives the protein CAWRGDYGYTF. The whole variable domain, remainder taken from reference TRBV30 and TRBJ1-2, is SQTIHQWPATLVQPVGSPLSLECTVEGTSNPNLYWYRQAAGRGLQLLFYSVGIGQISSEVPQNLSASRPQDRQFILSSKKLLLSDSGFYLCAWRGDYGYTFGSGTRLTVV.

This clone is large in the sample. This rearrangement joins TRBV11-3 to TRBJ1-2; 8 bases line up with TRBD1. The germline CDR1 and CDR2 sequences are SGHNT and YENEEA. Trimming took 3 bases from V and 0 from J; bases not matched to a gene: 12. The CDR3 has 18 amino acids. As DNA, the CDR3 is TGTGCCAGCAGCTTGGGTTATTCCGACAGGGGAACTAACTATGGCTACACCTTC. This encodes CASSLGYSDRGTNYGYTF.

The chain combines TRBV11-3 with TRBJ2-3; D may be TRBD1 or TRBD2 (6 bases each). The germline gives CDR1 SGHNT, CDR2 YENEEA. This CDR3 has 17 amino acids. Between the trimmed V and J ends, which lost 3 bases and 2 bases, there was a span of 18 bases. The DNA for the CDR3 is TGTGCCAGCAGCTTGGGCAGGGGTGGAGGGATCACAGATACGCAGTATTTT. It encodes CASSLGRGGGITDTQYF. The full variable domain, with the rest looked up from reference TRBV11-3 and TRBJ2-3, is EAGVVQSPRYKIIEKKQPVAFWCNPISGHNTLYWYLQNLGQGPELLIRYENEEAVDDSQLPKDRFSAERLKGVDSTLKIQPAELGDSAVYLCASSLGRGGGITDTQYFGPGTRLTVL.

This clone has just a few counts. The chain recombines TRBV11-3 with TRBJ2-1; D assignment may be TRBD1 or TRBD2 (5 bases each). Germline assignment: CDR1 SGHNT and CDR2 YENEEA. V lost 5 bases and J lost 3, with 17 bases in between. The CDR3 length is 16 residues. The CDR3 nucleotides are TGTGCCAGCAGCCTAGTCATGGGGGAGATCTACAATGAGCAGTTCTTC. It translates to CASSLVMGEIYNEQFF.

Here the CDR3 reads CGSQDPTNEKLFF. CDR3 nucleotides: TGCGGCTCCCAGGACCCAACTAATGAAAAACTGTTTTTT. The chain recombines TRBV29-1 with TRBJ1-4; D not certain. This CDR3 spans 13 amino acids. The germline CDR1 and CDR2 sequences are SQVTM and ANQGSEA.

This chain uses TRBV19 with TRBJ1-6; D gene uncertain. Trimming pared 3 bases from V and 0 bases from J, leaving 15 bases between. Germline V CDR1 and CDR2: LNHDA, SQIVND (reference sequence). This CDR3 region has 18 residues. The CDR3 bases are TGTGCCAGTAGTATTGGATCCACGGGGTTCTCCTATAATTCACCCCTCCACTTT. Its translation: CASSIGSTGFSYNSPLHF. Looking up the rest from reference TRBV19 and TRBJ1-6 gives the full variable domain: DGGITQSPKYLFRKEGQNVTLSCEQNLNHDAMYWYRQDPGQGLRLIYYSQIVNDFQKGDIAEGYSVSREKKESFPLTVTSAQKNPTAFYLCASSIGSTGFSYNSPLHFGNGTRLTVT.

In its sample, this clone is large (0.1 to 1%). The chain carries TRBV9 and TRBJ2-5, with D hard to call. CDR1 and CDR2 (germline): SGDLS, YYNGEE. The V end lost 7 bases, the J end lost 2 bases, and 15 bases lay between the germline ends. CDR3 length: 14 amino acids. Here the CDR3 DNA reads TGTGCCAGCCTTGGGGAACGGCTACAAGAGACCCAGTACTTC. Translated: CASLGERLQETQYF.

This clone is classed as medium-sized. The V and J genes are TRBV7-6 and TRBJ2-2, with TRBD2 identical over 8 bases. The CDR3 has 15 residues. Germline CDR1 is SGHVS and CDR2 is FNYEAQ. Unmatched junction bases numbered 7, after V lost 5 bases and J lost 5 bases. The CDR3 bases are TGTGCCAGCAGCCCCCGGACTAGCAGAACCGGGGAGCTGTTTTTT. This gives the protein CASSPRTSRTGELFF. Full variable domain (remainder filled in from reference TRBV7-6 and TRBJ2-2): GAGVSQSPRYKVTKRGQDVALRCDPISGHVSLYWYRQALGQGPEFLTYFNYEAQQDKSGLPNDRFSAERPEGSISTLTIQRTEQRDSAMYRCASSPRTSRTGELFFGEGSRLTVL.

CDR3 sequence reads: CASSPEEGQPQHF. The DNA of the CDR3 is TGTGCCAGCTCACCAGAGGAAGGTCAGCCCCAGCATTTT. The genes are TRBV18 and TRBJ1-5; D gene ambiguous. V dropped 2 bases and J dropped 6 bases, with 8 bases sitting between them. The CDR3 contains 13 residues. The germline CDR1 and CDR2 sequences are KGHSH and LQKENI.